The 32 T cell receptor beta chains reported below all come from one sample, sequenced in a study of T-cell reconstitution after alpha-beta-depleted transplantation in children. Preparation of the TCRbeta library used unique molecular identifiers. MiXCR was run by TCRdb on the PCR reads, yielding one entry per CDR3 protein. The sample records 300,000 to 400,000 distinct CDR3 sequences, around 15% being singletons. The sequencing here drew on PBMCs, mostly from graft donor cells, taken 360 days after TCRalphabeta/CD19-depleted stem cell transplant. The receptors stem from a male patient aged 2-9 years who had a stem cell transplant for acute lymphoblastic leukemia, so the T cells may come from the graft donor.

In its sample, this clonotype was seen a few times. The chain links TRBV12-3 or TRBV12-4 to TRBJ2-7; perhaps TRBD2 as D (7 bases). This CDR3 has 16 residues. Trimming took off 0 bases at V and 1 base at J, with 13 bases between the two ends. The CDR3 nucleotides read TGTGCCAGCAGTTTAGCGGGGGGGCACCCTTCCTACGAGCAGTACTTC. Its translation: CASSLAGGHPSYEQYF.

This clonotype has a count of ten or more. The V call is TRBV25-1, the J call TRBJ2-3, with D unclear. The V end lost 3 bases, the J end lost 2 bases, and 6 bases lay between the germline ends. This CDR3 is built from 13 residues. Looked up from germline, CDR1 is MGHDK and CDR2 is SYGVNS. The CDR3 DNA reads as TGTGCCAGCAGTGAGTACAACACAGATACGCAGTATTTT. Its protein product is CASSEYNTDTQYF.

The chain is built from TRBV5-1 and TRBJ2-7; 7 nucleotides agree with TRBD1. V trimming: 0 bases; J trimming: 4 bases; junction bases outside the gene matches: 16. CDR1 and CDR2 (germline): SGHRS, YFSETQ. The CDR3 loop spans 18 amino acids. The CDR3 region is CASSLEWRLAGGNYEQYF. In DNA form, the CDR3 reads TGCGCCAGCAGCTTGGAGTGGAGACTGGCAGGGGGTAATTACGAGCAGTACTTC.

This rearrangement joins TRBV4-3 to TRBJ2-3; the D is unclear. Germline CDR1 LGHNA, CDR2 YSLEER. The CDR3 length is 15 residues. V lost 3 bases and J lost 6, with 16 bases in between. The CDR3, as DNA: TGCGCCAGCAGCCACGCCCGGTCATTGGGGGATACGCAGTATTTT. Its protein is CASSHARSLGDTQYF.

Comments on this clonotype: A much more abundant neighbour one base away suggests this may be a read error. The chain is built from TRBV12-3 or TRBV12-4 and TRBJ1-1, with D perhaps TRBD1 (5 bases). The CDR3 has 13 amino acids. As DNA, the CDR3 is TGTTCCAGCAGTTCCAGGGTCGGAACTGAAGCTTTCTTT. As protein: CSSSSRVGTEAFF.

V is TRBV4-1 and J is TRBJ2-6, with TRBD1 matching 10 bases. V lost 0 bases, J lost 2 bases, and 10 bases stayed unmatched. The CDR3 length is 20 residues. Germline loops: CDR1 MGHRA, CDR2 YSYEKL. CDR3 in DNA: TGCGCCAGCAGCCAAGACCCCACCGGGACAGGGGTTCCTGGGGCCAACGTCCTGACTTTC. Translating it yields CASSQDPTGTGVPGANVLTF.

Written as DNA, the CDR3 is TGCAGTGCTGGTTCCCTGAAAGAGACCCAGTACTTC. Amino acids: CSAGSLKETQYF. J is TRBJ2-5 and V is TRBV20-1, with D uncertain. Trimming stripped 5 bases from V and 3 bases from J, with 10 bases between. Germline lookup yields CDR1 DFQATT and CDR2 SNEGSKA (reference sequence). This CDR3 is built from 12 residues.

J is TRBJ1-6 and V is TRBV10-3, with no clear D. V was pared by 3 bases and J by 0 bases, with 12 bases between. From germline, CDR1 is ENHRY and CDR2 SYGVKD. The CDR3 covers 17 residues. CDR3 sequence: CAISEQSGSSYNSPLHF. DNA for the CDR3: TGTGCCATCAGTGAACAGTCAGGAAGCTCCTATAATTCACCCCTCCACTTT.

This chain uses TRBV6-1 with TRBJ1-6; 11 bases fit TRBD1. There are 14 residues in the CDR3. Germline V lookup: CDR1 MNHNS, CDR2 SASEGT. J gave up 8 bases and V 6 bases, and 3 bases lay outside the gene matches. The CDR3 loop reads CASRGQGDYSPLHF. The CDR3 DNA sequence: TGTGCCAGCAGGGGACAGGGGGATTATTCACCCCTCCACTTT.

This clonotype occurred many times. V is TRBV10-3 and J is TRBJ2-5; the D gene is possibly TRBD1 (5 bases). CDR1 is ENHRY, CDR2 SYGVKD, per germline. V lost 0 bases and J 2 bases, leaving 10 bases between the germline ends. The CDR3 contains 15 residues. CDR3 in amino acids: CAISESSTVQETQYF. DNA for the CDR3: TGTGCCATCAGTGAGTCGTCGACAGTACAAGAGACCCAGTACTTC.

The genes are TRBV10-3 and TRBJ2-5; 9 bases line up with TRBD1. The CDR3 is made up of 13 amino acids. Germline V lookup: CDR1 ENHRY, CDR2 SYGVKD. The ends lost 8 bases at V and 5 bases at J; junction bases unmatched: 6. In DNA form, the CDR3 reads TGTGCCATCGGGACAGGGAGGAGGGAGACCCAGTACTTC. Translating gives CAIGTGRRETQYF.

CDR3 in DNA: TGTGCCAGCTCACCCATGGGGAGAAACACTGAAGCTTTCTTT. This gives the protein CASSPMGRNTEAFF. The chain has TRBV18 and TRBJ1-1, with D hard to call. V lost 3 bases, J lost 2 bases, and 10 bases lay in between. CDR3 size: 14 residues. In germline, CDR1 is KGHSH, CDR2 LQKENI. The variable domain in full, completed from reference TRBV18 and TRBJ1-1, reads NAGVMQNPRHLVRRRGQEARLRCSPMKGHSHVYWYRQLPEEGLKFMVYLQKENIIDESGMPKERFSAEFPKEGPSILRIQQVVRGDSAAYFCASSPMGRNTEAFFGQGTRLTVV.

The chain carries TRBV6-1 and TRBJ2-5; 7 bases are a match to TRBD2. Germline CDR1 reads MNHNS; CDR2 reads SASEGT. V was pared by 7 bases and J by 0 bases, with 5 bases of the junction left unmatched. The CDR3 is made up of 14 amino acids. The CDR3 loop reads CASKEGTNQETQYF. The CDR3, as DNA: TGTGCCAGCAAAGAAGGGACTAACCAAGAGACCCAGTACTTC.

In this sample, this clonotype turned up a few times. The chain recombines TRBV28 with TRBJ2-1, with D unresolved. Germline lookup yields CDR1 MDHEN and CDR2 SYDVKM. The V end was cut by 2 bases, the J end by 7 bases, with 18 bases between. The CDR3 length is 16 residues. This chain's CDR3 is CASSLRAQRVRNEQFF. CDR3 bases: TGTGCCAGCAGTTTAAGAGCGCAACGGGTACGGAATGAGCAGTTCTTC.

This chain connects TRBV7-2 to TRBJ2-7; 7 bases align to TRBD2. The V segment lost 2 bases and the J segment 2 bases; nucleotides outside the gene matches: 9. The CDR3 is made up of 16 amino acids. The germline V gene encodes CDR1 SGHTA and CDR2 FQGNSA. The DNA of the CDR3 is TGTGCCAGCAGCTTATCAGGACTAGTTTGGGCCTACGAGCAGTACTTC. Translating it yields CASSLSGLVWAYEQYF.

There are many counts of this clonotype. The gene calls are TRBV12-3 or TRBV12-4 and TRBJ2-7; the D gene is possibly TRBD2 (6 bases). This CDR3 contains 13 residues. V was trimmed by 4 bases and J by 5 bases, leaving 12 bases between them. The DNA of the CDR3 is TGTGCCAGCAGTTCTAGCGTAAGGGACGAGCAGTACTTC. The encoded protein is CASSSSVRDEQYF.

This clonotype was seen many times. This chain joins TRBV25-1 and TRBJ1-1; no clear D. CDR3 length: 17 residues. With 8 bases removed from V and 3 bases from J, the gap between germline ends came to 25 bases. CDR1 and CDR2 (germline): MGHDK, SYGVNS. The CDR3 DNA sequence: TGTGCCAGCTCGGGCGCGGAGGACTCAGTCTTATACACTGAAGCTTTCTTT. Residues: CASSGAEDSVLYTEAFF.

The chain uses TRBV4-3 and TRBJ2-1, with 8 bases that match TRBD2. The CDR3 totals 18 residues. J gave up 2 bases and V 0 bases, and 9 bases lay outside the gene matches. Germline CDR1 and CDR2: LGHNA and YSLEER. CDR3 nucleotides: TGCGCCAGCAGCCAAGACGGTCCGGGACTAGGTCCCTACAATGAGCAGTTCTTC. This sequence encodes CASSQDGPGLGPYNEQFF.

The chain is built from TRBV18 and TRBJ1-2; tentative D call: TRBD1 (5 bases). V lost 3 bases to trimming and J lost 4 bases, with 9 bases between them. This CDR3 region has 13 residues. Germline V lookup: CDR1 KGHSH, CDR2 LQKENI. This CDR3 is CASSPNDSYGYTF. In DNA, the CDR3 is TGTGCCAGCTCACCCAACGACAGCTATGGCTACACCTTC.

This clonotype was seen repeatedly, ten times or more. The chain combines TRBV29-1 with TRBJ2-5; D gene ambiguous. Trimming stripped 6 bases from V and 7 bases from J, with 24 bases between. The CDR3 consists of 15 residues. CDR1 is SQVTM, CDR2 ANQGSEA, per germline. The CDR3 nucleotides read TGCAGCGTAGCCCCGGGCACCCGGACCATGATGACCCAGTACTTC. Translated: CSVAPGTRTMMTQYF.

Written as DNA, the CDR3 is TGTGCCAGCAGGTCCTGGGACTCTGACAGGGGCAACGAGCAGTACTTC. Amino acids: CASRSWDSDRGNEQYF. The gene calls are TRBV12-3 or TRBV12-4 and TRBJ2-7, with 8 bases fitting TRBD1. V lost 6 bases, J lost 5 bases, and 15 bases stayed unmatched. CDR3 size: 16 residues.

This clonotype came up many times. This sequence joins TRBV4-3 and TRBJ1-5; perhaps TRBD1 as D (5 bases). The CDR3 is 15 amino acids. Trimming removed 1 base from V and 0 bases from J, with 7 bases in between. CDR1 and CDR2 from the germline V gene are LGHNA and YSLEER. The CDR3 region has the DNA TGCGCCAGCAGCCAAGGACAGTATAGCAATCAGCCCCAGCATTTT. Translating gives CASSQGQYSNQPQHF.

This clonotype was found a few times. The chain is built from TRBV6-1 and TRBJ2-7, with no clear D. Germline V gene lookup returns CDR1 MNHNS and CDR2 SASEGT. Between the trimmed V and J ends, which lost 1 base and 0 bases, there was a span of 10 bases. The CDR3 totals 15 residues. CDR3 sequence (DNA): TGTGCCAGCAGTGAAGTGGATTGGGGCTCCTACGAGCAGTACTTC. As protein: CASSEVDWGSYEQYF.

In this sample, this clonotype turned up a few times. V is TRBV13 and J is TRBJ2-2; 10 nucleotides agree with TRBD2. This CDR3 spans 15 amino acids. Unmatched junction bases numbered 4, after V lost 6 bases and J lost 3 bases. Germline lookup yields CDR1 PRHDT and CDR2 FYEKMQ (reference sequence). The CDR3: CASSFGLADTGELFF. The CDR3 DNA is TGTGCCAGCAGTTTCGGACTAGCGGACACCGGGGAGCTGTTTTTT.

This clonotype was detected a few times. The rearrangement links TRBV15 to TRBJ2-2; no clear D gene. Per germline, CDR1 LNHNV and CDR2 YYDKDF (reference sequence). Trimming pared 4 bases from V and 7 bases from J, leaving 16 bases between. The CDR3 sequence is 15 residues long. In DNA form, the CDR3 reads TGTGCCACCAGCAATCCTCGAGCCCCGAGCGGGGAGCTGTTTTTT. This sequence encodes CATSNPRAPSGELFF.

This clonotype appeared a few times. V gene TRBV28 combines with J gene TRBJ1-6, with D maybe TRBD1 (5 bases). V dropped 6 bases and J dropped 3 bases, with 24 bases sitting between them. The CDR3 covers 19 residues. Germline V lookup: CDR1 MDHEN, CDR2 SYDVKM. The CDR3 loop is CASSLGTFPKVGYNSPLHF. Here the CDR3 DNA reads TGTGCCAGCAGCCTCGGGACGTTCCCAAAGGTTGGCTATAATTCACCCCTCCACTTT.

This clonotype was found a few times. The rearrangement uses TRBV20-1 and TRBJ2-2; D gene ambiguous. Germline CDR1 is DFQATT and CDR2 is SNEGSKA (reference sequence). The V gene lost 2 bases and the J gene lost 0 bases, with 4 bases spanning the gap. CDR3 length equals 13 residues. The CDR3 reads CSARSTNTGELFF. As DNA, the CDR3 is TGCAGTGCTAGATCAACGAACACCGGGGAGCTGTTTTTT.

The chain carries TRBV13 and TRBJ2-2, with 8 bases lining up with TRBD1. Germline V gene sequence: CDR1 PRHDT, CDR2 FYEKMQ (reference sequence). The CDR3 extends over 16 amino acids. V dropped 5 bases and J dropped 4; count of bases not matched to a gene: 9. The CDR3 spells CASSIDRGGLTGELFF. The CDR3 bases are TGTGCCAGCAGCATCGACAGGGGTGGTCTCACCGGGGAGCTGTTTTTT.

The sample holds many counts of this clonotype. The chain recombines TRBV5-1 with TRBJ2-1, with 10 bases matching TRBD2. The CDR3 covers 15 residues. Germline lookup yields CDR1 SGHRS and CDR2 YFSETQ. Losses at the gene ends were 0 bases for V and 9 bases for J; bases not matched to a gene: 6. CDR3 loop: CASSLGPSGRAEQFF. The DNA of the CDR3 is TGCGCCAGCAGCTTGGGCCCCAGCGGGAGGGCTGAGCAGTTCTTC.

This clonotype came up a few times. The chain recombines TRBV7-9 with TRBJ2-5; D possibly corresponds to TRBD1 (6 bases). The CDR3 sequence is 15 residues long. V lost 5 bases to trimming and J lost 2 bases, with 15 bases between them. Germline loops: CDR1 SEHNR, CDR2 FQNEAQ (reference sequence). CDR3 amino acids: CASSLRPGQQETQYF. Here the CDR3 DNA reads TGTGCCAGCAGCCTCCGACCAGGACAGCAAGAGACCCAGTACTTC.

This clonotype was recorded a few times. The gene calls are TRBV6-2 or TRBV6-3 and TRBJ1-2, with 8 nucleotides matching TRBD1. The germline CDR1 and CDR2 sequences are MNHEY and SVGEGT. This CDR3 has 13 residues. J gave up 2 bases and V 8 bases, and 4 bases lay outside the gene matches. The CDR3 region is CASDRGSNYGYTF. In nucleotides, the CDR3 is TGTGCCAGCGACAGGGGTTCAAACTATGGCTACACCTTC.

This clonotype appeared many times. The rearrangement links TRBV7-2 to TRBJ2-5; 7 nucleotides agree with TRBD2. The CDR3 contains 15 residues. Germline V lookup: CDR1 SGHTA, CDR2 FQGNSA. V lost 3 bases, J lost 5 bases, and 9 bases stayed unmatched. DNA for the CDR3: TGTGCCAGCAGCTTCCAGGGAGGGACTGGGGAGACCCAGTACTTC. Amino acids: CASSFQGGTGETQYF. Variable domain in full (rest from reference TRBV7-2 and TRBJ2-5): GAGVSQSPSNKVTEKGKDVELRCDPISGHTALYWYRQSLGQGLEFLIYFQGNSAPDKSGLPSDRFSAERTGGSVSTLTIQRTQQEDSAVYLCASSFQGGTGETQYFGPGTRLLVL.